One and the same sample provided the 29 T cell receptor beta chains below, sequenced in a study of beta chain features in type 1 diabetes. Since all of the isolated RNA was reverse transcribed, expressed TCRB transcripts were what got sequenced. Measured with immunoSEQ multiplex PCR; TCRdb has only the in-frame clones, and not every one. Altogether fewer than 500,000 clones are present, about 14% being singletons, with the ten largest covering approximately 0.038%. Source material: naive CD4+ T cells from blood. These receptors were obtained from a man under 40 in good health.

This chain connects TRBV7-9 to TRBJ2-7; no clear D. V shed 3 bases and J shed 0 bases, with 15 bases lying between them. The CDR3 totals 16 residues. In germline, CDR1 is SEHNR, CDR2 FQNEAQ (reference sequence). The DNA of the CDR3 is TGTGCCAGCAGCTTCCTCTCAGAAGGAATCTCCTACGAGCAGTACGTC. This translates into CASSFLSEGISYEQYV.

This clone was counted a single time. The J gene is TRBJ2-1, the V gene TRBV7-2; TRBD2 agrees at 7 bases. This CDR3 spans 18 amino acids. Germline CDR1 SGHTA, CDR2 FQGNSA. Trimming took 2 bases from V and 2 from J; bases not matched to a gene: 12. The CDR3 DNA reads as TGTGCCAGCAGCTTAATGGGTAGGCGGGGGACTACCTACAATGAGCAGTTCTTC. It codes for CASSLMGRRGTTYNEQFF.

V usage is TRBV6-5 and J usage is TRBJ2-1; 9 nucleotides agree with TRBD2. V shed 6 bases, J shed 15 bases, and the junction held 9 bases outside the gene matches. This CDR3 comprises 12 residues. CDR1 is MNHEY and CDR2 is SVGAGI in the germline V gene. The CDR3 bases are TGTGCCAGCAGCACCTCCGGGACTAGCAGGTTCTTC. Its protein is CASSTSGTSRFF.

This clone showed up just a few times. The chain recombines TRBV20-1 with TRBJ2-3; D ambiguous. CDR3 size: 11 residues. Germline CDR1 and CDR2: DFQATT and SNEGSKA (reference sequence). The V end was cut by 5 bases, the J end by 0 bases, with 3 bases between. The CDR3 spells CSAESTDTQYF. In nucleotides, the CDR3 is TGCAGTGCTGAAAGCACAGATACGCAGTATTTT.

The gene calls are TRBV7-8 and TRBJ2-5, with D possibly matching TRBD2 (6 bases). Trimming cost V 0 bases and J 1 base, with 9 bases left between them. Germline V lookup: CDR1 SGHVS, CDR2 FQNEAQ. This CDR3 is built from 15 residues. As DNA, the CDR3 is TGTGCCAGCAGCTTAGCGCCGGGACTCCAAGAGACCCAGTACTTC. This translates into CASSLAPGLQETQYF.

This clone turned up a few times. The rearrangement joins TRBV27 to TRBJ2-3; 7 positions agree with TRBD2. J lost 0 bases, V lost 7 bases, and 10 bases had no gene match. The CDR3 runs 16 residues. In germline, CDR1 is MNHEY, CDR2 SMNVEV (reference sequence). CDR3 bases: TGTGCCAGCAAAAGCCTGCTAGCGGCTAGCACAGATACGCAGTATTTT. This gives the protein CASKSLLAASTDTQYF.

The CDR3 loop is CASSPRTGGRNEQFF. The DNA for the CDR3 is TGTGCCAGCAGCCCGAGGACAGGGGGACGCAATGAGCAGTTCTTC. The gene calls are TRBV5-4 and TRBJ2-1; 10 positions match TRBD1. Unmatched junction bases numbered 7, after V lost 4 bases and J lost 6 bases. The CDR3 sequence is 15 residues long. Germline lookup yields CDR1 SGHNT and CDR2 YYREEE (reference sequence).

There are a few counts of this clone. The CDR3 DNA sequence: TGTGCCAGCAGCGTCGGGGATTCACCCCTCCACTTT. Translation: CASSVGDSPLHF. This rearrangement joins TRBV9 to TRBJ1-6; D remains ambiguous. V dropped 2 bases and J dropped 8 bases, with 5 bases sitting between them. Looked up from germline, CDR1 is SGDLS and CDR2 is YYNGEE. The length of the CDR3 is 12 residues.

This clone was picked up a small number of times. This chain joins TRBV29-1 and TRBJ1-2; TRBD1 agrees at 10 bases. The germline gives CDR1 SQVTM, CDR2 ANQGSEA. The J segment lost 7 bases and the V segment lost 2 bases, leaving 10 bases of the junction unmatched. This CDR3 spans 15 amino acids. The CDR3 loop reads CSVEPRDRGRGGYTF. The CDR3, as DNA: TGCAGCGTTGAACCTCGGGACAGGGGAAGAGGTGGCTACACCTTC.

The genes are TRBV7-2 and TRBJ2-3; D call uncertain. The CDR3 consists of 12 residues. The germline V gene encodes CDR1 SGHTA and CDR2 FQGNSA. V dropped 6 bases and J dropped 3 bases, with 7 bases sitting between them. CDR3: CASRPFTDTQYF. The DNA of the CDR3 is TGTGCCAGCAGACCTTTTACAGATACGCAGTATTTT.

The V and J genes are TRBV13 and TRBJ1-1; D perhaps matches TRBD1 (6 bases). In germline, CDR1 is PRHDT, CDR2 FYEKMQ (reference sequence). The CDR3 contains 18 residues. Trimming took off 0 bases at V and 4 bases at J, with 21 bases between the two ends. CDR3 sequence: CASSLGPSGGPGSTEAFF. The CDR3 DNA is TGTGCCAGCAGCTTAGGCCCCTCGGGGGGCCCTGGGTCCACTGAAGCTTTCTTT.

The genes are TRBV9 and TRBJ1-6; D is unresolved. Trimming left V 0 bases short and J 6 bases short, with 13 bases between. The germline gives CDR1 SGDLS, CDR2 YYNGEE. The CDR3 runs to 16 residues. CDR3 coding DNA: TGTGCCAGCAGCGTAGATATAGGAAGCAGTAATTCACCCCTCCACTTT. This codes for CASSVDIGSSNSPLHF.

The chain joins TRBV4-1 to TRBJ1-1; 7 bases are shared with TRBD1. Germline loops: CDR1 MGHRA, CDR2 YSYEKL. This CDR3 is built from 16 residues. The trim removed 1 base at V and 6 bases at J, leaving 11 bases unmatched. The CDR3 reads CASSQGPQGGMSEAFF. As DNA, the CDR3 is TGCGCCAGCAGCCAAGGCCCCCAGGGGGGAATGTCTGAAGCTTTCTTT.

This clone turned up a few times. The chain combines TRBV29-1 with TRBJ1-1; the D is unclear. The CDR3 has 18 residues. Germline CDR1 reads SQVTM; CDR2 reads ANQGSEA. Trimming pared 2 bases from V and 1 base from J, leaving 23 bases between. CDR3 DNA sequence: TGCAGCGTTGAAACACCTACAAGCGGAAGCCTATCGAACACTGAAGCTTTCTTT. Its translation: CSVETPTSGSLSNTEAFF.

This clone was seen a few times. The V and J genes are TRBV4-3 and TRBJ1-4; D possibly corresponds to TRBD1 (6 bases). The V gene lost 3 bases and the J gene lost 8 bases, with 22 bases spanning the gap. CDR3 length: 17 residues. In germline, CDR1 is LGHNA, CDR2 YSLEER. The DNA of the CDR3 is TGCGCCAGCAGCCAGGTTGCAAGCGGGGGGGCAAGGGAAAAACTGTTTTTT. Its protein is CASSQVASGGAREKLFF.

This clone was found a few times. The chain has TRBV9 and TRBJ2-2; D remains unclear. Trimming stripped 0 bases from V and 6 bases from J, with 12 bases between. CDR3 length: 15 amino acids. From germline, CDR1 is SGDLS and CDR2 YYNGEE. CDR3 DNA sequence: TGTGCCAGCAGCGTAGTTTCCCAAGGACCCGGGGAGCTGTTTTTT. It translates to CASSVVSQGPGELFF.

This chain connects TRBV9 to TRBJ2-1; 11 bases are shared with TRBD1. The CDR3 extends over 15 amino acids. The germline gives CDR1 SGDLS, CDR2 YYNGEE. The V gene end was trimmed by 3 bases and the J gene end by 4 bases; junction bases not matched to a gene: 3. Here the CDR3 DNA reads TGTGCCAGCAGCGCCTGGGACAGGGGGTACAATGAGCAGTTCTTC. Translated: CASSAWDRGYNEQFF.

Here the CDR3 reads CASSLVDRANTQYF. The CDR3 bases are TGTGCCAGCAGTTTAGTCGACAGGGCGAATACGCAGTATTTT. The V gene is TRBV27, the J gene TRBJ2-3, with 7 bases matching TRBD1. Per the germline V gene, CDR1 is MNHEY and CDR2 is SMNVEV (reference sequence). V gave up 2 bases and J gave up 7 bases; unmatched junction bases: 6. The CDR3 totals 14 residues.

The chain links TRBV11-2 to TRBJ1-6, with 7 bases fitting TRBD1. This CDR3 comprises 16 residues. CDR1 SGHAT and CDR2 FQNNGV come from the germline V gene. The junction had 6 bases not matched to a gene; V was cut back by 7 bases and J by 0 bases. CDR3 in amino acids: CASTKGQNSYNSPLHF. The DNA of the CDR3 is TGTGCCAGCACCAAGGGACAGAACTCCTATAATTCACCCCTCCACTTT.

This CDR3 is CASSGIYQETQYF. CDR3 in DNA: TGTGCCAGCAGTGGTATTTACCAAGAGACCCAGTACTTC. The chain employs TRBV7-9 and TRBJ2-5; D unclear. CDR3 size: 13 residues. The germline gives CDR1 SEHNR, CDR2 FQNEAQ (reference sequence). V was cut by 6 bases and J by 0 bases, with 8 bases left in between.

The CDR3 DNA reads TGTGCCAGCAGTCTCCTAGGTGAGCGGAATGAGCAGTTCTTC. The encoded protein is CASSLLGERNEQFF. The V call is TRBV28, the J call TRBJ2-1, with D perhaps TRBD2 (5 bases). The CDR3 runs to 14 residues. The V gene's germline CDR1 is MDHEN and CDR2 SYDVKM. The V and J ends lost 5 bases and 7 bases respectively, with 15 bases between them. The full variable domain, its missing parts supplied by reference TRBV28 and TRBJ2-1, is DVKVTQSSRYLVKRTGEKVFLECVQDMDHENMFWYRQDPGLGLRLIYFSYDVKMKEKGDIPEGYSVSREKKERFSLILESASTNQTSMYLCASSLLGERNEQFFGPGTRLTVL.

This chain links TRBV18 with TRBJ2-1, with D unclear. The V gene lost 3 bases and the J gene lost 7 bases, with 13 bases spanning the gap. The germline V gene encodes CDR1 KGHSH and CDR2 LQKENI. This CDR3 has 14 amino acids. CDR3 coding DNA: TGTGCCAGCTCACCGGCCGAGCTCCCAAATGAGCAGTTCTTC. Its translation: CASSPAELPNEQFF.

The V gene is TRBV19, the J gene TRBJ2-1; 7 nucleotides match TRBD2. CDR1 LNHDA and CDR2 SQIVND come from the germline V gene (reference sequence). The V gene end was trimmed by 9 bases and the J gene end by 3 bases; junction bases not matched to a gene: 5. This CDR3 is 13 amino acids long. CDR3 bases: TGTGCCAGCTCTAGCGGAAACTACAATGAGCAGTTCTTC. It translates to CASSSGNYNEQFF.

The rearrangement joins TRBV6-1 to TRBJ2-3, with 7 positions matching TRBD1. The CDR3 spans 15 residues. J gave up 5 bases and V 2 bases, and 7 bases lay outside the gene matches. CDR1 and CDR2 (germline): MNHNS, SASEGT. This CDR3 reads CASSESRTGGDTQYF. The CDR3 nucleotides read TGTGCCAGCAGTGAATCTAGGACAGGCGGAGATACGCAGTATTTT.

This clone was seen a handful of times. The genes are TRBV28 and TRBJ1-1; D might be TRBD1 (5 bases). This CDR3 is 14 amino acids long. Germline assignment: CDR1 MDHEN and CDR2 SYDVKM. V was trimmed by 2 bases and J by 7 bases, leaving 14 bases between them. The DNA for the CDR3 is TGTGCCAGCAGTTTACCCGGGACGGCGATTGAAGCTTTCTTT. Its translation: CASSLPGTAIEAFF.

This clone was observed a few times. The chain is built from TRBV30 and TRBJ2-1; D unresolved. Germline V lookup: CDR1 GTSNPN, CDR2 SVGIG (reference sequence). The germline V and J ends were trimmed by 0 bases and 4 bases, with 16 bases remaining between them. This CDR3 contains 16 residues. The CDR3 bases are TGTGCCTGGAGTGTAAGATTCATGTCGTTATACAATGAGCAGTTCTTC. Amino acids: CAWSVRFMSLYNEQFF.

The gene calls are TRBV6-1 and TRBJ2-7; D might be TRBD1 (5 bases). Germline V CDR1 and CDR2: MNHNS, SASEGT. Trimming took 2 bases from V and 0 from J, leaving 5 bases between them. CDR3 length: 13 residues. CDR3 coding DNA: TGTGCCAGCAGTGAAAGGGGCTCCTACGAGCAGTACGTC. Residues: CASSERGSYEQYV.

CDR3 region: CASEVAGASTDTQYF. The CDR3 nucleotides read TGTGCCAGCGAGGTAGCGGGGGCTAGCACAGATACGCAGTATTTT. The genes are TRBV6-1 and TRBJ2-3; TRBD2 matches 9 bases. The V and J ends lost 8 bases and 0 bases, in that order; junction bases with no gene match: 6. The germline V gene has CDR1 MNHNS and CDR2 SASEGT. The CDR3 loop spans 15 amino acids.

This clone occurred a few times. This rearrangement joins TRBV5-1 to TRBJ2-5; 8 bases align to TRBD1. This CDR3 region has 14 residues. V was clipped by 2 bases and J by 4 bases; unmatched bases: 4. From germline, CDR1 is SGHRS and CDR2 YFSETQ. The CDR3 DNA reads TGCGCCAGCAGCTTCGGACAGGGCCGAGAGACCCAGTACTTC. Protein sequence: CASSFGQGRETQYF.